Shown below are 27 T cell receptor beta chains from a single sample sequenced in a study of tissue T cells after allogeneic stem cell transplantation. Generated by immunoSEQ multiplex PCR, the TCRdb table keeps only in-frame clones and is missing some. Here the sample spans about 2,900 clones, 43% being singletons. Noted time point: mouse harvest day 14 after allogeneic transplant. Mouse grafts combined 10^7 T-cell-depleted bone marrow cells with 10^6 splenic CD5+ T cells. Sample: gut tissue. These receptors were collected from a female BALB/c mouse given C57BL/6 T cells with graft-versus-host disease after an allogeneic hematopoietic cell transplant.

Worth noting for this clone: The genes are named according to mouse. The read finishes 1 residue shy of the CDR3 end, and the germline J gene is used to complete it. V is TRBV26 and J is TRBJ1-3; D perhaps matches TRBD1 (6 bases). V lost 3 bases to trimming and J lost 4 bases, with 7 bases between them. CDR1 and CDR2 from the germline V gene are KGHPV and FQNQEV (reference sequence). CDR3 length equals 13 residues. The CDR3 loop reads CASSLRGGNTLYF. The CDR3 DNA, read in part, is TGTGCCAGCAGTCTCAGGGGAGGAAATACGCTCTAT.

Comment on this clone: Each gene name is a mouse one. The CDR3 is cut off 1 residue early in the read; its end comes from the germline J gene. The chain carries TRBV26 and TRBJ2-4; no reliable D call. The germline gives CDR1 KGHPV, CDR2 FQNQEV (reference sequence). The CDR3 is 15 amino acids. Trimming cost V 2 bases and J 0 bases, with 9 bases left between them. The covered CDR3 bases are TGTGCCAGCAGTCTGCCCCCAGGTAGTCAAAACACCTTGTAC. Protein product: CASSLPPGSQNTLY. The whole CDR3 sequence reads CASSLPPGSQNTLYF.

As regards this clone: Mouse gene names apply. The sequenced part of the CDR3 DNA is TGTGCAAGCAGCTTAGAGGGCTGGGGGTATGAACAGTAC. This translates into CASSLEGWGYEQY. The complete CDR3 protein is CASSLEGWGYEQYF. The gene calls are TRBV16 and TRBJ2-7, with 7 bases fitting TRBD2. The read falls 1 residue short of the CDR3 end, and the missing part is taken from the germline J gene. The CDR3 covers 14 residues. Per germline, CDR1 SGHSA and CDR2 FRNQAP. J lost 4 bases, V lost 0 bases, and 3 bases had no gene match.

This clone was counted a few times. Mouse germline and gene names are used. The CDR3 end falls 1 residue outside the read, so it is completed with the germline J gene. The gene calls are TRBV26 and TRBJ1-4; TRBD1 aligns across 7 bases. V shed 4 bases and J 0 bases; nucleotides not matched to a gene: 5. CDR1 KGHPV and CDR2 FQNQEV come from the germline V gene (reference sequence). CDR3 size: 16 residues. The part of the CDR3 DNA that was read is TGTGCCAGCAGTCGACAGGGTCCGATTTCCAACGAAAGATTATTT. Protein product: CASSRQGPISNERLF. The entire CDR3 sequence reads CASSRQGPISNERLFF.

This clone was seen only once. Any gene name here is a mouse gene name. The sequenced part of the CDR3 DNA is TGTGCCAGCAGTCCACAATCAAACACAGAAGTCTTC. Protein sequence: CASSPQSNTEVF. The CDR3 as a whole reads CASSPQSNTEVFF. The rearrangement joins TRBV26 to TRBJ1-1; D uncertain. The CDR3 end lies 1 residue beyond the end of the read and is filled in from the germline J gene. The CDR3 sequence is 13 residues long. V lost 4 bases and J lost 0, with 6 bases in between. Germline V CDR1 and CDR2: KGHPV, FQNQEV (reference sequence).

In its sample, this clone was seen a few times. Mouse gene names and germline throughout. The CDR3 end falls 1 residue outside the read, so it is completed with the germline J gene. V is TRBV15 and J is TRBJ2-2; D uncertain. The V end lost 2 bases, the J end lost 6 bases, and 10 bases lay between the germline ends. The CDR3 consists of 14 residues. Germline assignment: CDR1 SGHND and CDR2 FRSKSL. The DNA read from the CDR3 is TGTGCCAGCAGTTTAAGAGGGAACGCCGGGCAGCTCTAC. Protein: CASSLRGNAGQLY. The full CDR3 sequence reads CASSLRGNAGQLYF. The whole variable domain, filled in from reference TRBV15 and TRBJ2-2, reads DAGVTQTPRHEVAEKGQTIILKCEPVSGHNDLFWYRQTKIQGLELLSYFRSKSLMEDGGAFKDRFKAEMLNSSFSTLKIQPTEPKDSAVYLCASSLRGNAGQLYFGEGSKLTVL.

The sample holds a few counts of this clone. Mouse gene names and germline throughout. From the germline J gene comes the end of the CDR3, since the read stops 1 residue before it. The rearrangement uses TRBV4 and TRBJ1-5; no clear D gene. Germline lookup yields CDR1 LGHDT and CDR2 YNNKQL (reference sequence). The CDR3 covers 15 residues. V was trimmed by 4 bases and J by 0 bases, leaving 10 bases between them. The CDR3 DNA, read in part, is TGTGCCAGCAGCTCCTTCAGTTATAACAACCAGGCTCCGCTT. Encoded protein: CASSSFSYNNQAPL. The complete CDR3 protein is CASSSFSYNNQAPLF.

In regard to this clone: Gene names denote mouse genes. The read stops 1 residue short of the end of the CDR3; the missing end is completed from the germline J gene. This chain links TRBV13-3 with TRBJ2-5; TRBD2 is a possible D gene (6 bases). Trimming removed 2 bases at V and 2 bases at J, with 15 bases between. The germline V gene encodes CDR1 NNHDY and CDR2 SYVADS. The CDR3 extends over 16 amino acids. Incomplete CDR3 DNA: TGTGCCAGCAGTGAAGACCCGGGGGGACCCCAAGACACCCAGTAC. Its protein is CASSEDPGGPQDTQY. The CDR3 as a whole reads CASSEDPGGPQDTQYF.

For this clone: Gene names and germline refer to mouse. The CDR3 extends 1 residue past the end of the read, so its final part is completed from the germline J gene. This chain uses TRBV26 with TRBJ2-7; 7 nucleotides match TRBD2. The CDR3 has 14 amino acids. Germline V gene lookup returns CDR1 KGHPV and CDR2 FQNQEV (reference sequence). Trimming took 3 bases from V and 0 from J; bases not matched to a gene: 2. The DNA read from the CDR3 is TGTGCCAGCAGTCTTGGGGGGAGCTCCTATGAACAGTAC. This translates into CASSLGGSSYEQY. The entire CDR3 reads CASSLGGSSYEQYF.

By sample share, this clone is medium-sized. The gene names here belong to mouse. The DNA ends 1 residue before the CDR3 does, and the rest of the CDR3 is filled in from the germline J gene. This rearrangement joins TRBV3 to TRBJ1-2; D gene uncertain. The V end lost 2 bases, the J end lost 0 bases, and 4 bases lay between the germline ends. Per the germline V gene, CDR1 is SNHLY and CDR2 is FYNGKV (reference sequence). The CDR3 consists of 13 residues. This CDR3 reads CASSLNPNSDYTF. Partial CDR3 DNA: TGTGCCAGCAGCTTAAACCCAAACTCCGACTACACC. The full variable domain, its missing parts supplied by reference TRBV3 and TRBJ1-2, is GPKVLQIPSHQIIDMGQMVTLNCDPVSNHLYFYWYKQILGQQMEFLVNFYNGKVMEKSKLFKDQFSVERPDGSYFTLKIQPTALEDSAVYFCASSLNPNSDYTFGSGTRLLVI.

A note on this clone: Mouse gene names apply. The CDR3 extends 1 residue past the end of the read, so its final part is completed from the germline J gene. Other DNA sequences within the sample encode an identical CDR3. The rearrangement joins TRBV26 to TRBJ2-3; TRBD1 agrees at 9 bases. The ends lost 4 bases at V and 4 bases at J; junction bases unmatched: 3. The CDR3 length is 14 residues. Germline V gene data show CDR1 as KGHPV and CDR2 as FQNQEV (reference sequence). The part of the CDR3 DNA that was read is TGTGCCAGCAGTCGGGGACAGGGCTCAGAAACGCTGTAT. Protein sequence: CASSRGQGSETLY. The whole CDR3 sequence is CASSRGQGSETLYF.

By share of the sample, this clone is large (0.1 to 1%). All gene names here are mouse names. Read data end 1 residue before the CDR3 end; the end is taken from the germline J gene. The V call is TRBV26, the J call TRBJ2-1; D possibly corresponds to TRBD1 (5 bases). The CDR3 has 13 residues. Germline V CDR1 and CDR2: KGHPV, FQNQEV (reference sequence). Trimming took 3 bases from V and 4 from J, leaving 7 bases between them. CDR3 sequence reads: CASSLWTYAEQFF. The DNA read from the CDR3 is TGTGCCAGCAGTCTTTGGACATATGCTGAGCAGTTC.

Worth noting for this clone: The genes are named according to mouse. The missing CDR3 end, 1 residue past where the read stops, is filled in from the germline J gene. The rearrangement links TRBV31 to TRBJ2-1; D is unresolved. This CDR3 region has 14 residues. In germline, CDR1 is GKSSPN, CDR2 SITVG. Trimming took off 0 bases at V and 4 bases at J, with 10 bases between the two ends. The sequenced part of the CDR3 DNA is TGTGCCTGGAGTCTAAACACCCTTTATGCTGAGCAGTTC. It is translated as CAWSLNTLYAEQF. The complete CDR3 reads CAWSLNTLYAEQFF. Variable domain in full (rest from reference TRBV31 and TRBJ2-1): AQTIHQWPVAEIKAVGSPLSLGCTIKGKSSPNLYWYWQATGGTLQQLFYSITVGQVESVVQLNLSASRPKDDQFILSTEKLLLSHSGFYLCAWSLNTLYAEQFFGPGTRLTVL.

Note on this clone: Genes and germline come from the mouse. The CDR3 end falls 1 residue outside the read, so it is completed with the germline J gene. This chain uses TRBV26 with TRBJ1-6; TRBD1 is a possible D gene (5 bases). TRBJ1-6 is identified as an open reading frame with a role that is uncertain. V was cut by 0 bases and J by 6 bases, with 9 bases left in between. This CDR3 has 15 amino acids. Germline V CDR1 and CDR2: KGHPV, FQNQEV (reference sequence). CDR3 sequence: CASSLSGASNSPLYF. The CDR3 bases that were read are TGTGCCAGCAGTCTGTCAGGGGCCTCTAATTCGCCCCTCTAC.

This clone appeared a few times. The gene symbols are mouse symbols. Read coverage stops 1 residue before the CDR3 terminus; the germline J gene supplies the remainder. V gene TRBV26 combines with J gene TRBJ2-1; 7 bases agree with TRBD2. Germline V gives CDR1 KGHPV, CDR2 FQNQEV (reference sequence). The length of the CDR3 is 15 residues. The V segment lost 1 base and the J segment 3 bases; nucleotides outside the gene matches: 3. The CDR3: CASSLLMGGYAEQFF. Partial CDR3 DNA: TGTGCCAGCAGTCTGTTGATGGGGGGCTATGCTGAGCAGTTC.

In its sample, this clone was seen a few times. Each gene name is a mouse one. The sequence runs out 1 residue before the end of the CDR3; the remainder is reconstructed from the germline J gene. V usage is TRBV3 and J usage is TRBJ2-1; 12 bases line up with TRBD2. This CDR3 spans 15 amino acids. The ends lost 3 bases at V and 5 bases at J; junction bases unmatched: 2. Germline loops: CDR1 SNHLY, CDR2 FYNGKV (reference sequence). The CDR3: CASSLGLGGDAEQFF. CDR3 DNA, as far as it was read: TGTGCCAGCAGCTTGGGACTGGGGGGCGATGCTGAGCAGTTC. The whole variable domain, remainder taken from reference TRBV3 and TRBJ2-1, is GPKVLQIPSHQIIDMGQMVTLNCDPVSNHLYFYWYKQILGQQMEFLVNFYNGKVMEKSKLFKDQFSVERPDGSYFTLKIQPTALEDSAVYFCASSLGLGGDAEQFFGPGTRLTVL.

On this clone: Gene names refer to mouse genes. With the read ending 1 residue before the CDR3 end, the germline J gene is used to fill in that end. The chain employs TRBV3 and TRBJ2-2; the D is unclear. Germline V gene data show CDR1 as SNHLY and CDR2 as FYNGKV (reference sequence). CDR3 length equals 12 residues. V lost 1 base to trimming and J lost 5 bases, with 2 bases between them. The sequenced part of the CDR3 DNA is TGTGCCAGCAGCTTAGATACCGGGCAGCTCTAC. Amino acid sequence: CASSLDTGQLY. The complete CDR3 reads CASSLDTGQLYF.

For this clone: Germline and genes here are mouse. Read coverage stops 1 residue before the CDR3 terminus; the germline J gene supplies the remainder. Other DNA sequences in this sample translate to the same CDR3. The rearrangement joins TRBV26 to TRBJ1-1; 10 bases match TRBD1. The V and J ends lost 2 bases and 0 bases, in that order; junction bases with no gene match: 0. The CDR3 loop spans 15 amino acids. Germline CDR1 is KGHPV and CDR2 is FQNQEV (reference sequence). The CDR3: CASSLGQGANTEVFF. The CDR3 DNA, read in part, is TGTGCCAGCAGTCTGGGACAGGGGGCAAACACAGAAGTCTTC.

Of note for this clone: Gene names follow the mouse nomenclature. CDR3 bases read: TGTGCCAGCAGCTTAGCGCGGCAGGGCGAAGTCTTC. Amino acids: CASSLARQGEVF. The full-length CDR3 reads as CASSLARQGEVFF. The V call is TRBV3, the J call TRBJ1-1; D possibly corresponds to TRBD1 (5 bases). The sequence runs out 1 residue before the end of the CDR3; the remainder is reconstructed from the germline J gene. Trimming took 0 bases from V and 8 from J, leaving 10 bases between them. This CDR3 region has 13 residues. The germline V gene has CDR1 SNHLY and CDR2 FYNGKV (reference sequence).

This clone occurred a few times. Genes here carry mouse names. The read ends 1 residue early relative to the CDR3; the germline J gene fills the gap. The chain recombines TRBV12-2 with TRBJ1-4, with 8 bases lining up with TRBD1. Germline lookup yields CDR1 SGHLS and CDR2 HYDKME. The CDR3 is made up of 14 amino acids. Trimming at V came to 3 bases and at J to 6 bases, leaving 5 bases not matched to a gene. The CDR3 bases that were read are TGTGCCAGCTCTAAGACAGGGGTGGACGAAAGATTATTT. Protein: CASSKTGVDERLF. The entire CDR3 reads CASSKTGVDERLFF.

Points on this clone: Any gene name here is a mouse gene name. The read falls 1 residue short of the CDR3 end, and the missing part is taken from the germline J gene. The J gene is TRBJ1-5, the V gene TRBV3; TRBD1 might be the D (5 bases). Germline CDR1 is SNHLY and CDR2 is FYNGKV (reference sequence). The CDR3 is 14 residues long. V was shortened by 3 bases and J by 1 base, with 7 bases between the two germline ends. The CDR3 reads CASSFEGNNQAPLF. The sequenced part of the CDR3 DNA is TGTGCCAGCAGCTTCGAGGGGAACAACCAGGCTCCGCTT. The full variable domain, with the rest looked up from reference TRBV3 and TRBJ1-5, is GPKVLQIPSHQIIDMGQMVTLNCDPVSNHLYFYWYKQILGQQMEFLVNFYNGKVMEKSKLFKDQFSVERPDGSYFTLKIQPTALEDSAVYFCASSFEGNNQAPLFGEGTRLSVL.

This clone ranks as large. Genes and germline are mouse. The CDR3 goes on 1 residue after the read ends, and that part is filled in from the germline J gene. This sequence joins TRBV2 and TRBJ2-7, with 7 positions matching TRBD2. V shed 0 bases and J 2 bases; nucleotides not matched to a gene: 4. The CDR3 is 15 amino acids. Germline CDR1 and CDR2: LGHNA and YSYQKL. The part of the CDR3 DNA that was read is TGTGCCAGCAGCCAAGATATGCTGGGGGCCTATGAACAGTAC. Amino acids: CASSQDMLGAYEQY. The full CDR3 reads CASSQDMLGAYEQYF.

There are a few counts of this clone. Gene names denote mouse genes. The read stops 1 residue short of the end of the CDR3; the missing end is completed from the germline J gene. This chain uses TRBV5 with TRBJ1-4; 9 bases are shared with TRBD1. Losses at the gene ends were 4 bases for V and 4 bases for J; bases not matched to a gene: 4. The germline gives CDR1 LGHNA, CDR2 YNLKQL (reference sequence). The CDR3 runs 15 residues. The CDR3 loop reads CASSPGQGGNERLFF. The CDR3 DNA, read in part, is TGTGCCAGCAGCCCGGGACAGGGCGGCAACGAAAGATTATTT.

Points on this clone: Gene names are mouse gene names. Read coverage stops 1 residue before the CDR3 terminus; the germline J gene supplies the remainder. The chain employs TRBV3 and TRBJ2-2, with D possibly being TRBD2 (7 bases). CDR1 is SNHLY, CDR2 FYNGKV, per germline (reference sequence). The V end lost 1 base, the J end lost 6 bases, and 12 bases lay between the germline ends. The CDR3 covers 15 residues. CDR3 bases read: TGTGCCAGCAGCTTAGACGGGGGGCGCGCCGGGCAGCTCTAC. It encodes CASSLDGGRAGQLY. The CDR3 reads in full as CASSLDGGRAGQLYF.

This clone was counted between two and nine times. Germline and genes: mouse. The read terminates 1 residue ahead of where the CDR3 ends, so the germline J gene completes it. The V and J genes are TRBV20 and TRBJ1-6, with D possibly being TRBD1 (5 bases). TRBJ1-6 is sorted into the ORF group, with uncertain function. Trimming removed 0 bases from V and 6 bases from J, with 9 bases in between. The CDR3 has 14 amino acids. The V gene's germline CDR1 is GFQATS and CDR2 STVNSAI. The DNA read from the CDR3 is TGTGGTGCTAGGGATCAGGGCCGTAATTCGCCCCTCTAC. Amino acids: CGARDQGRNSPLY. The full CDR3 is CGARDQGRNSPLYF.

Regarding this clone: Gene names denote mouse genes. The sequenced fragment ends 1 residue before the CDR3 boundary, so the rest is inferred from the germline J gene. This sequence joins TRBV3 and TRBJ2-4, with TRBD2 as a possible D gene (6 bases). The CDR3 length is 14 residues. V shed 4 bases and J shed 0 bases, with 8 bases lying between them. Germline V gives CDR1 SNHLY, CDR2 FYNGKV (reference sequence). The CDR3 bases that were read are TGTGCCAGCAGCTCACTGGGTAGTCAAAACACCTTGTAC. This sequence encodes CASSSLGSQNTLY. The entire CDR3 reads CASSSLGSQNTLYF.

With regard to this clone: Germline and genes: mouse. The read gets to within 1 residue of the CDR3 end, and the germline J gene fills in the rest. J is TRBJ1-1 and V is TRBV4, with TRBD1 as a possible D gene (5 bases). V lost 6 bases and J lost 5, with 7 bases in between. Germline CDR1 reads LGHDT; CDR2 reads YNNKQL (reference sequence). This CDR3 has 11 amino acids. The CDR3 sequence: CASRRQTEVFF. CDR3 DNA, as far as it was read: TGTGCCAGCAGGAGACAGACAGAAGTCTTC.